These T cell receptor beta chains were read from a single sample in a study of T cell responses to AZD1222 COVID-19 vaccine. TCRdb's copy holds only in-frame clones and misses some; the assay was immunoSEQ multiplex PCR. The sample consists of approximately 150,000 clones, approximately 89% of them appearing once. The source material was peripheral blood, sampled 28 days after the second AZD1222 dose. Receptors were obtained from an adult who received the AZD1222 COVID-19 vaccine. CDR3s include the opening cysteine and the closing phenylalanine or tryptophan. The D gene is left open where the match is weak. Part of the rows lack a size; the others show once, few, many or a class for expanded clones.

j_call d_call v_call clone_size cdr3_nt cdr3_aa
TRBJ2-1 TRBD2 TRBV30 NA TGTGCCTGGAGTCTCGGACTAGGGGAAGGCAATGAGCAGTTCTTC CAWSLGLGEGNEQFF
TRBJ2-2 NA TRBV3-1/TRBV3-2 once TGTGCCAGCAGCCAAGGCGGGGAGCTGTTTTTT CASSQGGELFF
TRBJ2-5 NA TRBV2 NA TGTGCCAGCAGTGGTCCGGGAGCAGGGCAAGAGACCCAGTACTTC CASSGPGAGQETQYF
TRBJ2-5 NA TRBV28 few TGTGCCAGCAGGAGAGGCGGACGGAGGGTCCAAGAGACCCAGTACTTC CASRRGGRRVQETQYF
TRBJ2-2 NA TRBV10-3 NA TGTGCCACAGGGACAATTTCGAACGTAGACACCGGGGAGCTGTTTTTT CATGTISNVDTGELFF
TRBJ2-1 NA TRBV27 NA TGTGCCAGCAGCCCACTCCAAATTAACTCCTACAATGAGCAGTTCTTC CASSPLQINSYNEQFF
TRBJ1-2 NA TRBV4-1 NA TGCGCCAGCAGCTACACAGGGATCGACTATGGCTACACCTTC CASSYTGIDYGYTF
TRBJ1-3 NA TRBV6-5 NA TGTGCCAGCAGACAGTTCTCTGGAAACACCATATATTTT CASRQFSGNTIYF
TRBJ2-7 TRBD1 TRBV28 NA TGTGCCAGCTTAGACAGGGGTAATTACGAGCAGTACTTC CASLDRGNYEQYF
TRBJ2-1 NA TRBV13 NA TGTGCCAGCGGACTGCGGGGACAGATCTACAATGAGCAGTTCTTC CASGLRGQIYNEQFF
TRBJ2-1 TRBD1 TRBV6-1 NA TGTGCCAGCAGTGAGGGACAGGGGGCGGCCAATGAGGAGTTCTTC CASSEGQGAANEEFF
TRBJ2-5 TRBD2 TRBV9 NA TGTGCCAGCAGCGCGAGCCCCGGGACTACCCAACTAGGGACCCAGTACTTC CASSASPGTTQLGTQYF
TRBJ1-5 NA TRBV2 NA TGTGCCAGCAGAGGGGTGTTGGAGCCCCAGCATTTT CASRGVLEPQHF
TRBJ2-2 NA TRBV6-4 NA TGTGCCAGCAGTGAGGGGACCGGGGAGCTGTTTTTT CASSEGTGELFF
TRBJ2-1 TRBD2 TRBV7-6 NA TGTGCCAGCAGCTACCCCGGGACTAGGGACAATGAGCAGTTCTTC CASSYPGTRDNEQFF
TRBJ1-4 NA TRBV5-7 NA TGTGCCAGCAGCGCCCGGGATTGGGAAACTAATGAAAAACTGTTTTTT CASSARDWETNEKLFF
TRBJ1-2 NA TRBV30 once TGTGCCTGGACTCTGGAGGGGTTTGGCGGCTACACCTTC CAWTLEGFGGYTF
TRBJ1-1 NA TRBV11-2 once TGTGCCAGCAGCTTAGCTATCGGGCCCGGCACTGAAGCTTTCTTT CASSLAIGPGTEAFF
TRBJ2-7 NA TRBV4-2 NA TGTGCCAGCAGCCAAGGGGAGCCCTCCTACGAGCAGTACTTC CASSQGEPSYEQYF
TRBJ1-1 TRBD1 TRBV7-3 NA TGTGCCAGCAGCCTCGGACAGGGCGGTTACACTGAAGCTTTCTTT CASSLGQGGYTEAFF
TRBJ2-7 NA TRBV4-2 NA TGTGCCAGCAGCCAAGACGGGGGGCTATTTTCCTACGAGCAGTACTTC CASSQDGGLFSYEQYF
TRBJ2-3 NA TRBV7-2 NA TGTGCCAGCAGCCCTAACAGGGGAGGGAACTCGCGGACGCAGTATTTT CASSPNRGGNSRTQYF
TRBJ2-5 NA TRBV9 NA TGTGCCAGCAGCGTAGGGGGATCCCAAGAGACCCAGTACTTC CASSVGGSQETQYF
TRBJ1-1 TRBD1 TRBV3-1/TRBV3-2 NA TGTGCCAGCAGCCAAGATACAACAGGGGGGACCGCTTTCTTT CASSQDTTGGTAFF
TRBJ1-4 NA TRBV5-4 once TGTGCCAGCAGCTTGGATGCATGGGGGCCCCCGAGGGAACTGTTTTTT CASSLDAWGPPRELFF
TRBJ1-1 TRBD1 TRBV11-1 NA TGTGCCAGCAGCGGACAGGGTTTCACTGAAGCTTTCTTT CASSGQGFTEAFF
TRBJ1-6 NA TRBV4-3 NA TGCGCCAGCAGCCAAGATGGGGCAGGAGCTTATTCACCCCTCCACTTT CASSQDGAGAYSPLHF
TRBJ1-6 NA TRBV27 once TGTGCCAGCAGTGAGGGGAGGAGGTCACCCCTCCACTTT CASSEGRRSPLHF
TRBJ2-5 NA TRBV3-1/TRBV3-2 once TGTGCCAGCAGCCAAGATGACAGCCTCCAAGAGACCCAGTACTTC CASSQDDSLQETQYF